A single TCR beta chain is shown here with its context. Here immunoSEQ multiplex PCR was the method, and the copy in TCRdb shows in-frame clones only, minus some. The sample lists 250,000 to 350,000 clones, over 75% occurring once. These data originate in a study of blood T cell repertoires in COVID-19. V gave up 7 bases and J gave up 2 bases, with 12 bases separating them. From germline, CDR1 is MDHEN and CDR2 SYDVKM. The CDR3 contains 13 residues. The source is a woman aged 45-59 years who had recovered from COVID-19. Sequenced material: peripheral blood. The chain recombines TRBV28 with TRBJ2-7; perhaps TRBD1 as D (5 bases). CDR3 residues: CASNSGQPYEQYF. For the CDR3, the DNA is TGTGCCAGCAATTCAGGGCAGCCCTACGAGCAGTACTTC.